The 21 T cell receptor beta chains given below trace back to one sample, sequenced in a study of identical twins. MiXCR was run by TCRdb on the 5' RACE reads, yielding one entry per CDR3 protein. The sample lists 460,000 or so distinct CDR3 sequences, approximately 15% occurring once. Another study also made use of these data, one on yellow fever vaccine responses in identical twins.

Sample: CD4+ T cells sorted from blood. Receptor source: a woman aged 18 to 35 in good health.

This clonotype was counted a few times. The chain joins TRBV20-1 to TRBJ2-5, with 7 bases lining up with TRBD1. The length of the CDR3 is 14 residues. V lost 5 bases, J lost 1 base, and 7 bases stayed unmatched. Looked up from germline, CDR1 is DFQATT and CDR2 is SNEGSKA (reference sequence). CDR3 protein: CSAERTGAQETQYF. CDR3 nucleotide sequence: TGCAGTGCTGAGCGAACAGGGGCCCAAGAGACCCAGTACTTC.

This sequence joins TRBV19 and TRBJ2-7; D is undetermined. This CDR3 spans 16 amino acids. The germline V and J ends were trimmed by 1 base and 1 base, with 14 bases remaining between them. In germline, CDR1 is LNHDA, CDR2 SQIVND (reference sequence). The CDR3, as DNA: TGTGCCAGTAGTATAGGGGGTGATCTGCTTTCCTACGAGCAGTACTTC. It specifies CASSIGGDLLSYEQYF. Filled out from reference TRBV19 and TRBJ2-7, the complete variable domain reads DGGITQSPKYLFRKEGQNVTLSCEQNLNHDAMYWYRQDPGQGLRLIYYSQIVNDFQKGDIAEGYSVSREKKESFPLTVTSAQKNPTAFYLCASSIGGDLLSYEQYFGPGTRLTVT.

This clonotype was found many times. The chain uses TRBV12-3 or TRBV12-4 and TRBJ1-5; maybe TRBD1 (5 bases). V was cut by 5 bases and J by 5 bases, with 16 bases left in between. This CDR3 has 15 amino acids. In DNA, the CDR3 is TGTGCCAGCAGTCTCAGGGAGGAGGCCCATCAGCCCCAGCATTTT. Translating it yields CASSLREEAHQPQHF.

As DNA, the CDR3 is TGTGCCAGCAGCGTAGCCGGGACTAACTATGGCTACACCTTC. As protein: CASSVAGTNYGYTF. The chain links TRBV9 to TRBJ1-2; the D is unclear. Trimming left V 0 bases short and J 0 bases short, with 6 bases between. Germline V gene lookup returns CDR1 SGDLS and CDR2 YYNGEE. The CDR3 consists of 14 residues. Using reference TRBV9 and TRBJ1-2 for the parts outside the CDR3, the full variable domain is DSGVTQTPKHLITATGQRVTLRCSPRSGDLSVYWYQQSLDQGLQFLIQYYNGEERAKGNILERFSAQQFPDLHSELNLSSLELGDSALYFCASSVAGTNYGYTFGSGTRLTVV.

This clonotype appeared a few times. This chain links TRBV7-6 with TRBJ2-5, with no clear D. Germline loops: CDR1 SGHVS, CDR2 FNYEAQ. The V end lost 11 bases, the J end lost 1 base, and 17 bases lay between the germline ends. The CDR3 is 14 amino acids. CDR3 nucleotide sequence: TGTGCCGCAGGATGGGGTGGGTCCCAAGAGACCCAGTACTTC. This translates into CAAGWGGSQETQYF.

Only a few counts were recorded for this clonotype. V usage is TRBV20-1 and J usage is TRBJ2-2, with 8 bases matching TRBD1. V lost 6 bases, J lost 5 bases, and 8 bases stayed unmatched. Germline V CDR1 and CDR2: DFQATT, SNEGSKA (reference sequence). This CDR3 is built from 14 residues. The CDR3 sequence: CSARGQGPTGELFF. CDR3 nucleotides: TGCAGTGCCCGTGGACAGGGTCCAACCGGGGAGCTGTTTTTT.

This clonotype was found a few times. The CDR3 sequence is CSVRRIGAYNEQFF. The CDR3 region has the DNA TGCAGTGTCCGCCGCATAGGGGCATACAATGAGCAGTTCTTC. This rearrangement joins TRBV20-1 to TRBJ2-1; D perhaps matches TRBD1 (5 bases). Germline-derived CDR1 and CDR2 are DFQATT and SNEGSKA (reference sequence). The germline V and J ends were trimmed by 7 bases and 4 bases, with 17 bases remaining between them. The CDR3 extends over 14 amino acids.

This chain uses TRBV6-5 with TRBJ2-1, with D tentatively TRBD2 (5 bases). Germline V gene sequence: CDR1 MNHEY, CDR2 SVGAGI. The CDR3 runs 16 residues. Trimming shortened V by 0 bases and J by 2 bases, and 11 bases separated the two germline ends. The CDR3 sequence is CASSYSVLAPYNEQFF. Here the CDR3 DNA reads TGTGCCAGCAGTTACTCCGTTCTAGCCCCCTACAATGAGCAGTTCTTC.

This clonotype has at least ten counts. This chain connects TRBV29-1 to TRBJ1-3; D not resolved. Trimming left V 6 bases short and J 3 bases short, with 12 bases between. The CDR3 is made up of 13 amino acids. Germline CDR1 SQVTM, CDR2 ANQGSEA. As DNA, the CDR3 is TGCAGCGTCGTCCGGGCGGGTGGAAACACCATATATTTT. As protein: CSVVRAGGNTIYF.

This clonotype showed up just once. The rearrangement uses TRBV30 and TRBJ1-5, with 9 bases that match TRBD1. The V gene end was trimmed by 1 base and the J gene end by 5 bases; junction bases not matched to a gene: 6. The CDR3 is 15 residues long. Germline V gene data show CDR1 as GTSNPN and CDR2 as SVGIG (reference sequence). The CDR3 sequence is CAWSGRTGAYQPQHF. In nucleotides, the CDR3 is TGTGCCTGGAGTGGAAGGACAGGGGCCTATCAGCCCCAGCATTTT.

This clonotype has at least ten counts. This rearrangement joins TRBV29-1 to TRBJ2-1; 8 nucleotides agree with TRBD2. Germline CDR1 and CDR2: SQVTM and ANQGSEA. This CDR3 is 14 amino acids long. V shed 4 bases and J 7 bases; nucleotides not matched to a gene: 9. Here the CDR3 DNA reads TGCAGCGTTGGTTTAAAGCGGGAGCCGAATGAGCAGTTCTTC. Translated: CSVGLKREPNEQFF.

The chain recombines TRBV10-3 with TRBJ1-5, with 9 nucleotides matching TRBD1. From germline, CDR1 is ENHRY and CDR2 SYGVKD. This CDR3 region has 13 residues. V shed 8 bases, J shed 7 bases, and the junction held 6 bases outside the gene matches. In nucleotides, the CDR3 is TGTGCCATCGGGGGCACAGGGGGCCAGCCCCAGCATTTT. It yields the protein CAIGGTGGQPQHF.

A few counts support this clonotype. The rearrangement joins TRBV14 to TRBJ2-7, with 14 bases fitting TRBD2. The J segment lost 2 bases and the V segment lost 4 bases, leaving 13 bases of the junction unmatched. Looked up from germline, CDR1 is SGHDN and CDR2 is FVKESK. The CDR3 length is 19 residues. This CDR3 is CASSPGTSGSVSYTYEQYF. In nucleotides, the CDR3 is TGTGCCAGCAGCCCGGGGACTAGCGGGAGCGTTTCCTATACCTACGAGCAGTACTTC.

This clonotype occurred many times. The rearrangement uses TRBV5-5 and TRBJ2-7, with D possibly being TRBD1 (6 bases). The V end was cut by 0 bases, the J end by 3 bases, with 10 bases between. This CDR3 is 14 amino acids long. Germline loops: CDR1 SGHKS, CDR2 YYEKEE (reference sequence). CDR3 coding DNA: TGTGCCAGCAGCTTGGGAGGACAGCTCTACGAGCAGTACTTC. Translation: CASSLGGQLYEQYF.

V and J are TRBV24-1 and TRBJ2-4; 10 bases fit TRBD1. The CDR3 consists of 14 residues. Per the germline V gene, CDR1 is KGHDR and CDR2 is SFDVKD. J lost 4 bases, V lost 7 bases, and 3 bases had no gene match. Here the CDR3 DNA reads TGTGCCACCAGCGACAGGGGGCCAAAAAACATTCAGTACTTC. Translating it yields CATSDRGPKNIQYF.

This chain uses TRBV4-2 with TRBJ2-7; D unresolved. Germline CDR1 LGHNA, CDR2 YNFKEQ. The ends were cut back, 1 base at V and 0 bases at J, with 7 bases in the middle. The CDR3 runs to 14 residues. The CDR3 DNA follows: TGTGCCAGCAGCCAAGTTGCTCTCTCCTACGAGCAGTACTTC. Protein product: CASSQVALSYEQYF.

This chain uses TRBV30 with TRBJ1-2; 8 nucleotides align to TRBD1. With 2 bases clipped from V and 1 base from J, the junction kept 6 bases outside the gene matches. Germline values: CDR1 GTSNPN, CDR2 SVGIG (reference sequence). The CDR3 runs 15 residues. The CDR3 loop is CAWSRGQDYNYGYTF. CDR3 sequence (DNA): TGTGCCTGGAGTCGGGGACAGGATTATAACTATGGCTACACCTTC.

This clonotype was counted a few times. The genes are TRBV6-1 and TRBJ2-2; TRBD1 aligns across 7 bases. The length of the CDR3 is 14 residues. Trimming at V came to 6 bases and at J to 5 bases, leaving 6 bases not matched to a gene. Germline V gene data show CDR1 as MNHNS and CDR2 as SASEGT. The chain's CDR3 is CASRNRGLTGELFF. The CDR3 region has the DNA TGTGCCAGCAGGAACAGGGGTCTGACCGGGGAGCTGTTTTTT.

The J gene is TRBJ2-2, the V gene TRBV6-1; no clear D gene. Per germline, CDR1 MNHNS and CDR2 SASEGT. This CDR3 contains 13 residues. V lost 6 bases to trimming and J lost 0 bases, with 5 bases between them. The CDR3 region is CASRIANTGELFF. The CDR3 region has the DNA TGTGCCAGCAGGATCGCGAACACCGGGGAGCTGTTTTTT.

This clonotype has at least ten counts. CDR3 in DNA: TGTGCCAGCAGCTTGAGTACTGGAGAGCAGTACTTC. Its translation is CASSLSTGEQYF. The chain uses TRBV11-3 and TRBJ2-7; D gene unclear. V was clipped by 3 bases and J by 7 bases, with 10 bases between them. This CDR3 is built from 12 residues. CDR1 and CDR2 from the germline V gene are SGHNT and YENEEA.

This chain links TRBV5-5 with TRBJ2-2, with D possibly TRBD1 on 5 matching bases. Germline V CDR1 and CDR2: SGHKS, YYEKEE (reference sequence). Trimming pared 2 bases from V and 3 bases from J, leaving 8 bases between. The length of the CDR3 is 14 residues. The CDR3 spells CASSFDSYTGELFF. CDR3 nucleotide sequence: TGTGCCAGCAGCTTCGACAGCTACACCGGGGAGCTGTTTTTT.